These T cell receptor beta chains were read from a single sample in a study of CD8 T cells in Susac syndrome. TCRdb redid the calling of the immunoSEQ multiplex PCR reads with MiXCR, one entry per CDR3 protein. The sample gives over 350,000 distinct CDR3 sequences, 85% of which show up once; about 0.12% is in the top ten. Sequenced sample: CD8+ T cells from PBMCs. Receptor source: a human donor with multiple sclerosis. Both conserved end residues are trimmed from each CDR3.

V gene	CDR3 length	J gene	CDR3 protein
TRBV19	13	TRBJ2-1	ASSPEDFPYNEQF
TRBV6-1	15	TRBJ2-7	ASNRPSGRTSSYEQY
TRBV12-3/TRBV12-4	12	TRBJ1-5	ASSLTRVGQPQH
TRBV10-2	11	TRBJ1-2	ASSQNRDYGYT
TRBV28	11	TRBJ2-1	ASSSGGNNEQF
TRBV12-5	15	TRBJ2-7	ASGFMLDGSEFYEQY
TRBV13	13	TRBJ2-5	ASSPSGGGGETQY
TRBV27	14	TRBJ2-5	ASSGPGTRLRETQY
TRBV15	16	TRBJ2-2	ATSTFLRQGLNTGELF
TRBV5-5	15	TRBJ2-6	ASSTGQGGTGANVLT
TRBV25-1	14	TRBJ2-1	ASRSLGGASYNEQF
TRBV6-1	12	TRBJ2-7	ASSEVQFGHEQY
TRBV9	12	TRBJ1-1	ASGKDILNTEAF
TRBV2	12	TRBJ2-7	ASSEQPSNYEQY
TRBV11-2	14	TRBJ2-1	ASIVAGGLPYNEQF
TRBV27	14	TRBJ1-1	ASSPPGAVMNTEAF
TRBV29-1	13	TRBJ2-1	SVTWKSRSYNEQF